This TCR beta chain was identified in a study of T cell repertoires in cytomegalovirus infection (dated by TCRdb to the late 2010s). Study-level background: Because public TCR beta signatures pointed to carriage of CMV infection together with the matching HLA type, the HLA type of each donor mattered for the analysis. Results and caveats for the whole study, not just this receptor: In the ex vivo response, HLA-C-restricted CMV-specific TCR beta clonotypes were dominant, and in two of eight donors the single most frequent clonotype came from this HLA-C-restricted group. Cumulative frequency of public TCR beta family members discriminated carriers of CMV infection plus the relevant HLA type in this cohort and an independent roughly 340-donor cohort.

The table lists this clonotype with a few counts. The antigen it recognizes is unknown. Per-base qualities were not stored, and no clone one base away is much larger. There are 16 amino acids in the CDR3, from cysteine to phenylalanine inclusive. Only the CDR3 DNA stays, 48 bases, in frame from base 1. Between the V and J ends, shortened by 1 base and 1 base respectively, the junction contains 13 bases. Reading the germline V gene gives CDR1 LGHNA and CDR2 YSLEER. The reads were generated on an Illumina HiSeq 1500. Starting from the raw public reads, TCRdb applied fastp trimming at Q25, assembled clones with MiXCR and retained in-frame beta chains. CDR3 protein sequences are deduplicated, and each keeps its most common genes and DNA. The sample data list fewer than 300,000 distinct CDR3 sequences, and over 20% of these were observed just once. The ten biggest clones cover 14% of the sample.

The source is a human donor in good health (CMV status not recorded). Some clones in this sample may be carry-over from other donors' samples. The sequenced sample was PBMCs. This chain joins TRBV4-3 to TRBJ1-1; tentative D gene TRBD1, with 5 bases matching. For the CDR3, the sequence is CASSQAGGQANTEAFF. The sequence in DNA is TGCGCCAGCAGCCAAGCGGGGGGTCAGGCGAACACTGAAGCTTTCTTT.